Presented here are 10 T cell receptor beta chains from one specimen sequenced in a study of blood T cell repertoires in COVID-19. The repertoire was sequenced with immunoSEQ multiplex PCR; TCRdb's copy has only in-frame clones and lacks some. The table records some 64,000 clones, around 79% of them present only once. The sample comprised peripheral blood. The source of these receptors is a man aged 60 to 69 with acute or convalescent COVID-19.

This chain joins TRBV5-6 and TRBJ2-7; 10 bases agree with TRBD2. The junction had 2 bases not matched to a gene; V was cut back by 2 bases and J by 0 bases. The germline CDR1 and CDR2 sequences are SGHDT and YYEEEE. The length of the CDR3 is 15 residues. CDR3 loop: CASSFGTSASYEQYF. The CDR3 nucleotides are TGTGCCAGCAGCTTCGGGACTAGCGCCTCCTACGAGCAGTACTTC.

The V gene is TRBV28, the J gene TRBJ2-7; D may be TRBD2 (5 bases). Trimming pared 5 bases from V and 2 bases from J, leaving 13 bases between. The CDR3 covers 14 residues. CDR1 MDHEN and CDR2 SYDVKM come from the germline V gene. The CDR3 DNA sequence: TGTGCCAGCAGTACTGGAGGCGTTACCTACGAGCAGTACTTC. This gives the protein CASSTGGVTYEQYF.

The sample holds one count of this clone. The chain recombines TRBV7-9 with TRBJ2-1; possibly TRBD1 for D (6 bases). In germline, CDR1 is SEHNR, CDR2 FQNEAQ (reference sequence). V lost 5 bases to trimming and J lost 8 bases, with 19 bases between them. This CDR3 is built from 15 residues. This chain's CDR3 is CASSRWQGIVDEQFF. The CDR3, as DNA: TGTGCCAGCAGCCGATGGCAGGGGATCGTCGATGAGCAGTTCTTC.

The table lists this clone with a few counts. This chain uses TRBV7-9 with TRBJ2-2; D perhaps matches TRBD2 (6 bases). V shed 7 bases and J shed 7 bases, with 13 bases lying between them. This CDR3 comprises 13 residues. Germline V gives CDR1 SEHNR, CDR2 FQNEAQ (reference sequence). The CDR3 here is CASILGGVGELFF. The CDR3 region has the DNA TGTGCCAGCATCCTAGGAGGGGTCGGGGAGCTGTTTTTT.

This chain links TRBV30 with TRBJ2-5, with TRBD1 matching over 7 bases. CDR1 and CDR2 from the germline V gene are GTSNPN and SVGIG (reference sequence). The CDR3 is 15 residues long. V dropped 0 bases and J dropped 3; count of bases not matched to a gene: 7. The CDR3: CAWSVQGSDKETQYF. CDR3 in DNA: TGTGCCTGGAGTGTACAGGGGAGCGACAAAGAGACCCAGTACTTC.

V and J are TRBV18 and TRBJ2-7, with 11 nucleotides matching TRBD1. This CDR3 spans 14 amino acids. Trimming took 6 bases from V and 5 from J; bases not matched to a gene: 6. The germline V gene encodes CDR1 KGHSH and CDR2 LQKENI. The CDR3 bases are TGTGCCAGCTCCCGGGACAGGGGGTCCCACGAGCAGTACTTC. Protein: CASSRDRGSHEQYF.

The J gene is TRBJ1-5, the V gene TRBV27; D might be TRBD1 (6 bases). Germline V gene lookup returns CDR1 MNHEY and CDR2 SMNVEV (reference sequence). The germline V and J ends were trimmed by 8 bases and 2 bases, with 16 bases remaining between them. This CDR3 spans 15 amino acids. The CDR3 nucleotides are TGTGCCAGCGGTCGTGGGGGGGGCGGCAATCAGCCCCAGCATTTT. As protein: CASGRGGGGNQPQHF.

The CDR3 loop is CASSPTGGAGANVLTF. In DNA, the CDR3 is TGTGCCAGCAGCCCAACAGGGGGCGCTGGGGCCAACGTCCTGACTTTC. V is TRBV7-2 and J is TRBJ2-6; TRBD1 matches at 9 bases. This CDR3 has 16 residues. CDR1 is SGHTA and CDR2 is FQGNSA in the germline V gene. Unmatched junction bases numbered 4, after V lost 5 bases and J lost 2 bases.

This chain links TRBV28 with TRBJ1-4; 9 positions match TRBD1. The germline V gene encodes CDR1 MDHEN and CDR2 SYDVKM. The CDR3 extends over 14 amino acids. V shed 5 bases and J 8 bases; nucleotides not matched to a gene: 6. CDR3 sequence: CASSNRDRVEKLFF. DNA of the CDR3: TGTGCCAGCAGTAACCGGGACAGGGTAGAAAAACTGTTTTTT. Complete variable domain (other parts from reference TRBV28 and TRBJ1-4): DVKVTQSSRYLVKRTGEKVFLECVQDMDHENMFWYRQDPGLGLRLIYFSYDVKMKEKGDIPEGYSVSREKKERFSLILESASTNQTSMYLCASSNRDRVEKLFFGSGTQLSVL.

The chain combines TRBV27 with TRBJ1-4, with TRBD1 matching 7 bases. Germline assignment: CDR1 MNHEY and CDR2 SMNVEV (reference sequence). The CDR3 is 15 residues long. J lost 8 bases, V lost 2 bases, and 8 bases had no gene match. The CDR3 region has the DNA TGTGCCAGCAGTTTAAGAGGGGGCGGGGGGGAAAAACTGTTTTTT. This sequence encodes CASSLRGGGGEKLFF. Drawing the rest from reference TRBV27 and TRBJ1-4, the complete variable domain is EAQVTQNPRYLITVTGKKLTVTCSQNMNHEYMSWYRQDPGLGLRQIYYSMNVEVTDKGDVPEGYKVSRKEKRNFPLILESPSPNQTSLYFCASSLRGGGGEKLFFGSGTQLSVL.